This T cell receptor beta chain was captured by sequencing in a study of OX40 agonist ivuxolimab in advanced cancers. Sequencing used immunoSEQ multiplex PCR; TCRdb keeps in-frame clones, though not all of them. The sample holds about 52,000 clones; roughly nine tenths are singletons and the top ten take around 15%. This clone was counted a few times. The CDR3 totals 15 residues. V was shortened by 0 bases and J by 10 bases, with 16 bases between the two germline ends. Looked up from germline, CDR1 is MRHNA and CDR2 is SNTAGT. The chain joins TRBV6-4 to TRBJ2-1; D is possibly TRBD1 (5 bases). The input for sequencing was CD4+ or CD8+ T cells sorted from blood, taken in a trial of the OX40 agonist ivuxolimab. The receptor's source is an adult with an advanced solid tumor such as melanoma, head and neck, liver or kidney cancer. CDR3 in amino acids: CASSDSADTPGEQFF. CDR3 in DNA: TGTGCCAGCAGTGACTCGGCGGACACCCCCGGGGAGCAGTTCTTC.